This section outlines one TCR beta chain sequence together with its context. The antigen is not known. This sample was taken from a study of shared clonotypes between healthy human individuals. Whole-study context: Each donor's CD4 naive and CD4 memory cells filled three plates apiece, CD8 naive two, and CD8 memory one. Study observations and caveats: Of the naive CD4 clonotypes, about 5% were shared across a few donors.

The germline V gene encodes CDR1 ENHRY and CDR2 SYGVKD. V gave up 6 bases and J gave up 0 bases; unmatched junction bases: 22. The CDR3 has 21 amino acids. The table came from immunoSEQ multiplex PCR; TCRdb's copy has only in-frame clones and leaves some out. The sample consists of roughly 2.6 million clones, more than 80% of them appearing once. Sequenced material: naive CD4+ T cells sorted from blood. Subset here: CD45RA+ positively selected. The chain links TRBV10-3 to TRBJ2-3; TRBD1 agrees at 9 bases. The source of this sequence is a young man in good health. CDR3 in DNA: TGTGCCATCAGCGCCGGGACAGGGAAGGCCAAGATCACTTCTAGCACAGATACGCAGTATTTT. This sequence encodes CAISAGTGKAKITSSTDTQYF.